Detailed here is one TCR beta chain. The Seattle patients, enrolled during active infection, were followed longitudinally. With 5 bases clipped from V and 14 bases from J, the junction kept 14 bases outside the gene matches. The CDR3 runs 14 residues. The germline V gene encodes CDR1 SGHTA and CDR2 FQGNSA. The table came from immunoSEQ multiplex PCR; TCRdb's copy has only in-frame clones and leaves some out. The profile covers over 250,000 clones, with around nine tenths appearing a single time and around 12% taken by the ten largest. The sample originates from a study of blood T cell repertoires in COVID-19. Study-level information: Sites across the United States, Italy and Spain contributed samples from acute and convalescent COVID-19. From T cells, B-cell-depleted T cells, or PBMCs came the material, which was cDNA or gDNA.

This TCR derives from a woman in her seventies with COVID-19, enrolled during active disease. The chain uses TRBV7-2 and TRBJ2-3, with 9 bases that match TRBD1. The specimen sequenced was peripheral blood. The CDR3 sequence is CASSQPRDRVGLYF. CDR3 nucleotide sequence: TGTGCCAGCAGCCAACCCCGGGACAGGGTAGGACTGTATTTT.